Each of the 20 T cell receptor beta chains below was sequenced from the same sample in a study of blood T cell repertoires in COVID-19. This table comes from immunoSEQ multiplex PCR, and its TCRdb copy is limited to in-frame clones, with some not included. The profile covers fewer than 300,000 clones, with about 80% appearing a single time and 15% to 19% taken by the ten largest. Sequencing was carried out using peripheral blood. These TCRs come from a person aged 65-85 years with COVID-19, enrolled during active disease.

The chain carries TRBV2 and TRBJ2-1; D possibly corresponds to TRBD2 (6 bases). Trimming pared 9 bases from V and 9 bases from J, leaving 9 bases between. CDR1 is SNHLY, CDR2 FYNNEI, per germline. The CDR3 length is 10 residues. CDR3 protein: CASNSGEQFF. For the CDR3, the DNA is TGTGCCAGTAATAGCGGTGAGCAGTTCTTC.

The gene calls are TRBV30 and TRBJ2-5, with 13 nucleotides matching TRBD2. With 5 bases clipped from V and 2 bases from J, the junction kept 8 bases outside the gene matches. Germline CDR1 and CDR2: GTSNPN and SVGIG (reference sequence). This CDR3 is 16 amino acids long. The CDR3 sequence is CAWARLAGGTQETQYF. CDR3 sequence (DNA): TGTGCCTGGGCTAGACTAGCGGGAGGTACGCAAGAGACCCAGTACTTC.

CDR3 sequence (DNA): TGTGCCACCCTCGGGGTCGGAAATTCACCCCTCCACTTT. Translation gives CATLGVGNSPLHF. The V call is TRBV10-3, the J call TRBJ1-6; D not certain. Trimming took off 10 bases at V and 7 bases at J, with 14 bases between the two ends. This CDR3 has 13 amino acids. CDR1 ENHRY and CDR2 SYGVKD come from the germline V gene.

This clone turned up a few times. This chain connects TRBV11-1 to TRBJ1-4; no clear D. This CDR3 region has 15 residues. Deletions cut 2 bases from V and 0 bases from J, with 7 bases between. Per germline, CDR1 SGHAT and CDR2 FQDESV (reference sequence). The CDR3, as DNA: TGTGCCAGCAGCTTAAACTCTGCAACTAATGAAAAACTGTTTTTT. Its protein is CASSLNSATNEKLFF.

The V gene is TRBV5-1, the J gene TRBJ2-7; 12 bases map to TRBD2. This CDR3 spans 20 amino acids. The ends lost 0 bases at V and 0 bases at J; junction bases unmatched: 13. CDR1 and CDR2 (germline): SGHRS, YFSETQ. The CDR3: CASSLAVLAGGPLGSYEQYF. Here the CDR3 DNA reads TGCGCCAGCAGCTTGGCCGTCCTAGCGGGGGGGCCTTTGGGCTCCTACGAGCAGTACTTC.

The chain carries TRBV7-6 and TRBJ2-1; D uncertain. The CDR3 covers 15 residues. The V gene's germline CDR1 is SGHVS and CDR2 FNYEAQ. V lost 1 base, J lost 3 bases, and 10 bases lay in between. CDR3 nucleotide sequence: TGTGCCAGCAGCTTAGACAGAGCCATCTACAATGAGCAGTTCTTC. Translating gives CASSLDRAIYNEQFF. Together with reference TRBV7-6 and TRBJ2-1, the CDR3 gives the full variable domain: GAGVSQSPRYKVTKRGQDVALRCDPISGHVSLYWYRQALGQGPEFLTYFNYEAQQDKSGLPNDRFSAERPEGSISTLTIQRTEQRDSAMYRCASSLDRAIYNEQFFGPGTRLTVL.

This sequence joins TRBV4-3 and TRBJ2-4; TRBD2 is a possible D gene (5 bases). Trimming shortened V by 0 bases and J by 2 bases, and 11 bases separated the two germline ends. The CDR3 covers 16 residues. The germline V gene encodes CDR1 LGHNA and CDR2 YSLEER. CDR3 loop: CASSQETRESKNIQYF. The DNA of the CDR3 is TGCGCCAGCAGCCAAGAAACGAGGGAGTCCAAAAACATTCAGTACTTC.

The CDR3 here is CASSKARSLAGVPEQYF. CDR3 nucleotide sequence: TGTGCCAGCAGCAAAGCGCGGTCGCTAGCGGGAGTTCCCGAGCAGTACTTC. The rearrangement joins TRBV21-1 to TRBJ2-7; the table gives TRBD2 as D, unverified against the DNA. TRBV21-1 is a recognized pseudogene. The CDR3 is made up of 17 amino acids.

The chain couples TRBV7-6 to TRBJ1-6; possible D gene TRBD1, 5 bases. CDR3 length equals 17 residues. V shed 1 base and J shed 4 bases, with 14 bases lying between them. The germline CDR1 and CDR2 sequences are SGHVS and FNYEAQ. Written as DNA, the CDR3 is TGTGCCAGCAGCTTAGAAGGGGCAGGCCGATATAATTCACCCCTCCACTTT. Translation: CASSLEGAGRYNSPLHF.

The chain has TRBV29-1 and TRBJ1-5, with D unresolved. This CDR3 has 16 residues. Looked up from germline, CDR1 is SQVTM and CDR2 is ANQGSEA. V lost 4 bases, J lost 5 bases, and 21 bases lay in between. Here the CDR3 reads CSVVLPTSGEDQPQHF. DNA for the CDR3: TGCAGCGTTGTCCTCCCGACAAGCGGGGAGGATCAGCCCCAGCATTTT.

CDR3 coding DNA: TGCAGTGCCTTAGATAACACTGAAGCTTTCTTT. Amino acid sequence: CSALDNTEAFF. This chain connects TRBV20-1 to TRBJ1-1; D not resolved. In germline, CDR1 is DFQATT, CDR2 SNEGSKA (reference sequence). The CDR3 length is 11 residues. V was shortened by 6 bases and J by 2 bases, with 7 bases between the two germline ends.

In nucleotides, the CDR3 is TGTGCCAGCAGTGGAACGACCTCAATAGCGGGGGATGTTTACGAGCAGTACTTC. Translated, it gives CASSGTTSIAGDVYEQYF. V usage is TRBV2 and J usage is TRBJ2-7, with TRBD2 matching 9 bases. The CDR3 covers 18 residues. V lost 4 bases and J lost 4; bases outside the gene matches: 17. Looked up from germline, CDR1 is SNHLY and CDR2 is FYNNEI.

The chain recombines TRBV5-1 with TRBJ1-2, with TRBD1 matching over 9 bases. The CDR3 loop spans 15 amino acids. J lost 6 bases, V lost 1 base, and 7 bases had no gene match. Per the germline V gene, CDR1 is SGHRS and CDR2 is YFSETQ. The CDR3, as DNA: TGCGCCAGCAGCTTGACACCGGGACAGGGAGATGGCTACACCTTC. It is translated as CASSLTPGQGDGYTF.

V gene TRBV7-2 combines with J gene TRBJ2-7, with D possibly being TRBD1 (6 bases). Germline lookup yields CDR1 SGHTA and CDR2 FQGNSA. V was clipped by 1 base and J by 5 bases, with 12 bases between them. The CDR3 spans 14 residues. CDR3 loop: CASSLDRESNEQYF. The CDR3, as DNA: TGTGCCAGCAGCTTAGACAGGGAATCTAACGAGCAGTACTTC.

J is TRBJ1-5 and V is TRBV7-8; D is uncertain. This CDR3 is 14 amino acids long. Between the trimmed V and J ends, which lost 1 base and 0 bases, there was a span of 4 bases. Germline CDR1 reads SGHVS; CDR2 reads FQNEAQ. The CDR3 protein is CASSLVNSNQPQHF. The CDR3 nucleotides read TGTGCCAGCAGCTTAGTAAATAGCAATCAGCCCCAGCATTTT. Together with reference TRBV7-8 and TRBJ1-5, the CDR3 gives the full variable domain: GAGVSQSPRYKVAKRGQDVALRCDPISGHVSLFWYQQALGQGPEFLTYFQNEAQLDKSGLPSDRFFAERPEGSVSTLKIQRTQQEDSAVYLCASSLVNSNQPQHFGDGTRLSIL.

The chain employs TRBV6-6 and TRBJ2-7; D gene ambiguous. Looked up from germline, CDR1 is MNHNY and CDR2 is SVGAGI (reference sequence). The CDR3 covers 12 residues. Trimming cost V 6 bases and J 3 bases, with 9 bases left between them. CDR3: CASRPQNYEQYF. The DNA of the CDR3 is TGTGCCAGCAGACCGCAGAACTACGAGCAGTACTTC.

This clone was observed once. The chain employs TRBV7-2 and TRBJ2-2, with TRBD1 matching 12 bases. The germline V gene encodes CDR1 SGHTA and CDR2 FQGNSA. J lost 0 bases, V lost 6 bases, and 5 bases had no gene match. The length of the CDR3 is 17 residues. The DNA of the CDR3 is TGTGCCAGCAGAGGGGGACAGGGGGCGCCGAACACCGGGGAGCTGTTTTTT. Encoded protein: CASRGGQGAPNTGELFF.

The chain is built from TRBV7-3 and TRBJ2-3, with 10 bases that match TRBD2. The trim removed 5 bases at V and 1 base at J, leaving 3 bases unmatched. Germline CDR1 reads SGHTA; CDR2 reads FQGTGA. The CDR3 sequence is 15 residues long. CDR3 nucleotide sequence: TGTGCCAGCAGCCCTCTAGCGGGGGGCACAGATACGCAGTATTTT. Translating gives CASSPLAGGTDTQYF. Drawing the rest from reference TRBV7-3 and TRBJ2-3, the complete variable domain is GAGVSQTPSNKVTEKGKYVELRCDPISGHTALYWYRQSLGQGPEFLIYFQGTGAADDSGLPNDRFFAVRPEGSVSTLKIQRTERGDSAVYLCASSPLAGGTDTQYFGPGTRLTVL.

V usage is TRBV6-5 and J usage is TRBJ1-5; 7 bases are shared with TRBD1. V shed 6 bases, J shed 6 bases, and the junction held 11 bases outside the gene matches. The CDR3 sequence is 15 residues long. Germline CDR1 reads MNHEY; CDR2 reads SVGAGI. CDR3 amino acids: CASRTQGSGSQPQHF. CDR3 nucleotides: TGTGCCAGCAGGACACAGGGGAGCGGTAGTCAGCCCCAGCATTTT.

This clone was seen a handful of times. V usage is TRBV6-2 or TRBV6-3 and J usage is TRBJ2-7; 7 bases are a match to TRBD2. CDR3 length: 15 residues. Trimming took 5 bases from V and 0 from J; bases not matched to a gene: 7. From germline, CDR1 is MNHEY and CDR2 SVGEGT. The CDR3 sequence: CASSRASGSSYEQYF. DNA of the CDR3: TGTGCCAGCAGTAGGGCTAGCGGATCCTCCTACGAGCAGTACTTC.